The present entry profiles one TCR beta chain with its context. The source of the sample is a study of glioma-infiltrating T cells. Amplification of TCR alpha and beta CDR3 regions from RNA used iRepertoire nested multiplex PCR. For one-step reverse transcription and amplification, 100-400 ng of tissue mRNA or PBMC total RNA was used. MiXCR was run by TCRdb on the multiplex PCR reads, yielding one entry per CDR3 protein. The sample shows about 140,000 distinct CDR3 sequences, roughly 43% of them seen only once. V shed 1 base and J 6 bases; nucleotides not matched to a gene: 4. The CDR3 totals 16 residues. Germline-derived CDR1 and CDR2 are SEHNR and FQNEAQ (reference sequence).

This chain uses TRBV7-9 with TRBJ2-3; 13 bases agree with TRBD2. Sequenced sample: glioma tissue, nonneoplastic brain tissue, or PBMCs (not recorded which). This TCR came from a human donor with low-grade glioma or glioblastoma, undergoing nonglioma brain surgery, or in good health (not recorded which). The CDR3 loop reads CASSLGTSGSGDTQYF. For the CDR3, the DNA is TGTGCCAGCAGCTTAGGGACTAGCGGGAGTGGCGATACGCAGTATTTT.